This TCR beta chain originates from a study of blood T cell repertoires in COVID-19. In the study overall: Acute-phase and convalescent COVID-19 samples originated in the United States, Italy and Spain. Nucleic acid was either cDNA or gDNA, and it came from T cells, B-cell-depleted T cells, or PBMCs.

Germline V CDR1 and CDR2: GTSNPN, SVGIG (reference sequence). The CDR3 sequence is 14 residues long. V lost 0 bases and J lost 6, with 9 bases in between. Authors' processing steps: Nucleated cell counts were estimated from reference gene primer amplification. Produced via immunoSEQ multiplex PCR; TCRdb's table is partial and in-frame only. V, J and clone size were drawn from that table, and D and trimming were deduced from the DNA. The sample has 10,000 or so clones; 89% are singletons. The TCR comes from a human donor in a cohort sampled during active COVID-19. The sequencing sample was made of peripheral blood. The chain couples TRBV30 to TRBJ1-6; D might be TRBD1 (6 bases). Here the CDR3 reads CAWSVGQPNSPLHF. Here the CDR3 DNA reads TGTGCCTGGAGTGTAGGACAGCCTAATTCACCCCTCCACTTT.